These 2 T cell receptor beta chains came from one sample sequenced in a study of tissue T cells after allogeneic stem cell transplantation. Documented time point: mouse harvest day 7 after allogeneic transplant. Mouse grafts combined 10^7 T-cell-depleted bone marrow cells with 10^6 splenic CD5+ T cells. Sequenced by immunoSEQ multiplex PCR; TCRdb stores in-frame clones only, minus some. The sample consists of 3,800 or so clones, about 50% of them appearing once. Sequenced input: lymph node tissue. Every receptor here comes from a female BALB/c mouse given C57BL/6 T cells with graft-versus-host disease after an allogeneic hematopoietic cell transplant.

A remark on this clone: Any gene name here is a mouse gene name. The DNA read from the CDR3 is TGTGCCAGCAGTCTGTGGACAGCCCCAAACACAGAAGTCTTC. It is translated as CASSLWTAPNTEVF. The CDR3 in full is CASSLWTAPNTEVFF. V gene TRBV26 combines with J gene TRBJ1-1, with D possibly matching TRBD1 (6 bases). The CDR3 extends 1 residue past the end of the read, so its final part is completed from the germline J gene. Germline V gene data show CDR1 as KGHPV and CDR2 as FQNQEV (reference sequence). V was pared by 1 base and J by 0 bases, with 9 bases between. CDR3 length equals 15 residues.

This clone was observed a few times. Mouse germline and gene names are used. Sequencing ends 1 residue short of the CDR3 end; the germline J gene provides the rest. The chain is built from TRBV4 and TRBJ1-5, with no clear D. CDR3 size: 13 residues. V was cut by 3 bases and J by 0 bases, with 3 bases left in between. Germline-derived CDR1 and CDR2 are LGHDT and YNNKQL (reference sequence). The CDR3 here is CASSYHNNQAPLF. The DNA read from the CDR3 is TGTGCCAGCAGCTATCATAACAACCAGGCTCCGCTT.